This T cell receptor beta chain was sequenced during a study of long-term antiretroviral therapy in people with HIV. The immunoSEQ assay was v3.0, run at survey level. Libraries were prepared by immunoSEQ multiplex PCR; TCRdb keeps only in-frame clonotypes and omits some of them. Of roughly 25,000 clones in the sample, just under 85% were seen once. In germline, CDR1 is SGDLS, CDR2 YYNGEE. The CDR3 is made up of 15 amino acids. J gave up 7 bases and V 3 bases, and 9 bases lay outside the gene matches. The chain joins TRBV9 to TRBJ1-4; TRBD1 matches at 7 bases. This TCR was sampled from a man aged 30 to 39 with HIV. The source material was unsorted PBMCs, sampled 0.7 years before starting antiretroviral therapy. The DNA of the CDR3 is TGTGCCAGCAGCGCCGGGGACAGTCGGGGTGAAAAACTGTTTTTT. Translating it yields CASSAGDSRGEKLFF. Full variable domain (missing parts from reference TRBV9 and TRBJ1-4): DSGVTQTPKHLITATGQRVTLRCSPRSGDLSVYWYQQSLDQGLQFLIQYYNGEERAKGNILERFSAQQFPDLHSELNLSSLELGDSALYFCASSAGDSRGEKLFFGSGTQLSVL.